This T cell receptor beta chain was identified during a study of human T cells and chemical hapten exposure. This clonotype has at least ten counts. Time point denoted: patch test 2, 6 weeks after DPC sensitization. Treatment here: therapeutic diphenylcyclopropenone sensitization with weekly scalp DPC. V was pared by 3 bases and J by 4 bases, with 12 bases between. The germline gives CDR1 DFQATT, CDR2 SNEGSKA (reference sequence). The CDR3 totals 13 residues. TCRdb analysed the RACE reads with MiXCR anew, one entry per CDR3 protein. The table includes just over 350,000 distinct CDR3 sequences, nearly 6.5% detected once.

Sequencing was performed on whole blood, taken in connection with sensitization to the hapten diphenylcyclopropenone (DPC). The sequence was collected from a woman younger than 30 with alopecia areata. Some clones in this sample may be carry-over from other donors' samples. The rearrangement uses TRBV20-1 and TRBJ1-1; D not certain. The CDR3 DNA follows: TGCAGTGCTAGTGGACGGGGAGGCACTGAAGCTTTCTTT. Translating gives CSASGRGGTEAFF.